Below, 15 T cell receptor beta chains from the same sample are listed, as sequenced in a study of T cell responses to AZD1222 COVID-19 vaccine. Method: immunoSEQ multiplex PCR; TCRdb's copy keeps in-frame clones and lacks some. The sample lists around 99,000 clones, roughly 90% seen once, with about 8.1% in the top ten. The material sequenced was peripheral blood, taken 28 days after the second AZD1222 dose. These receptors were taken from an adult who received the AZD1222 COVID-19 vaccine.

V and J are TRBV27 and TRBJ1-6; D is ambiguous. Germline lookup yields CDR1 MNHEY and CDR2 SMNVEV (reference sequence). The ends were cut back, 3 bases at V and 0 bases at J, with 9 bases in the middle. The CDR3 runs 16 residues. The CDR3 nucleotides read TGTGCCAGCAGTTTCGGCGGGAGCTCCTATAATTCACCCCTCCACTTT. The encoded protein is CASSFGGSSYNSPLHF.

The V gene is TRBV7-9, the J gene TRBJ1-1, with D possibly TRBD1 on 5 matching bases. Trimming pared 3 bases from V and 5 bases from J, leaving 10 bases between. From germline, CDR1 is SEHNR and CDR2 FQNEAQ (reference sequence). This CDR3 has 13 amino acids. DNA of the CDR3: TGTGCCAGCAGCTTTCAGGGAGGAACTGAAGCTTTCTTT. This encodes CASSFQGGTEAFF. Looking up the rest from reference TRBV7-9 and TRBJ1-1 gives the full variable domain: DTGVSQNPRHKITKRGQNVTFRCDPISEHNRLYWYRQTLGQGPEFLTYFQNEAQLEKSRLLSDRFSAERPKGSFSTLEIQRTEQGDSAMYLCASSFQGGTEAFFGQGTRLTVV.

This rearrangement joins TRBV28 to TRBJ1-1, with TRBD1 matching over 7 bases. The trim removed 5 bases at V and 7 bases at J, leaving 7 bases unmatched. The CDR3 loop spans 13 amino acids. The germline V gene encodes CDR1 MDHEN and CDR2 SYDVKM. The CDR3 reads CASSLYRGGEAFF. CDR3 bases: TGTGCCAGCAGTCTCTACAGGGGAGGTGAAGCTTTCTTT.

This chain connects TRBV6-2 or TRBV6-3 to TRBJ1-5; no clear D. The V gene lost 1 base and the J gene lost 4 bases, with 2 bases spanning the gap. The CDR3 has 12 amino acids. The germline gives CDR1 MNHEY, CDR2 SVGEGT. CDR3 loop: CASSYYNQPQHF. The CDR3 DNA follows: TGTGCCAGCAGTTACTATAATCAGCCCCAGCATTTT.

This chain uses TRBV6-5 with TRBJ1-5; 9 nucleotides match TRBD1. V trimming: 5 bases; J trimming: 5 bases; junction bases outside the gene matches: 7. The CDR3 spans 15 residues. Per the germline V gene, CDR1 is MNHEY and CDR2 is SVGAGI. In nucleotides, the CDR3 is TGTGCCAGCAGTCAGGGACAGGGAAGTTATCAGCCCCAGCATTTT. This codes for CASSQGQGSYQPQHF.

This chain connects TRBV11-3 to TRBJ2-1, with TRBD2 identical over 8 bases. Germline V gives CDR1 SGHNT, CDR2 YENEEA. The CDR3 spans 16 residues. V lost 1 base and J lost 4; bases outside the gene matches: 6. The CDR3 nucleotides read TGTGCCAGCAGCTTAGTATCTAGCGGGTGGTACAATGAGCAGTTCTTC. Translation gives CASSLVSSGWYNEQFF.

The rearrangement joins TRBV12-3 or TRBV12-4 to TRBJ1-5; D possibly corresponds to TRBD1 (5 bases). This CDR3 region has 13 residues. V lost 5 bases, J lost 9 bases, and 14 bases lay in between. The CDR3 DNA reads as TGTGCCAGCAGTCGGGACCGCTCAGGGCCCCAGCATTTT. It translates to CASSRDRSGPQHF.

This chain joins TRBV27 and TRBJ2-2; either TRBD1 or TRBD2 may supply D (5 bases each). V gave up 5 bases and J gave up 4 bases, with 8 bases separating them. Germline assignment: CDR1 MNHEY and CDR2 SMNVEV (reference sequence). This CDR3 contains 13 residues. This CDR3 reads CASSTGLTGELFF. CDR3 coding DNA: TGTGCCAGCAGTACGGGGCTCACCGGGGAGCTGTTTTTT.

This chain connects TRBV28 to TRBJ1-2; no clear D gene. Trimming removed 8 bases at V and 0 bases at J, with 10 bases between. CDR1 is MDHEN and CDR2 is SYDVKM in the germline V gene. This CDR3 has 13 amino acids. For the CDR3, the DNA is TGTGCCAGCTATGGAAGTCCTAACTATGGCTACACCTTC. It encodes CASYGSPNYGYTF.

The chain uses TRBV3-1 (or the pseudogene TRBV3-2) and TRBJ1-2, with D maybe TRBD1 (5 bases). Trimming cost V 0 bases and J 8 bases, with 10 bases left between them. The V gene's germline CDR1 is LGHDT and CDR2 YNNKEL (reference sequence). This CDR3 has 13 residues. The CDR3 loop is CASSQDNRGGYTF. The CDR3 DNA is TGTGCCAGCAGCCAAGACAATCGGGGGGGCTACACCTTC.

This chain links TRBV28 with TRBJ1-5; perhaps TRBD1 as D (5 bases). V shed 3 bases and J shed 5 bases, with 11 bases lying between them. The CDR3 sequence is 14 residues long. The germline CDR1 and CDR2 sequences are MDHEN and SYDVKM. The CDR3 DNA follows: TGTGCCAGCAGTTTTGACAGACCTGATCAGCCCCAGCATTTT. It specifies CASSFDRPDQPQHF.

The chain recombines TRBV29-1 with TRBJ2-3; the D gene is possibly TRBD1 (5 bases). Between the trimmed V and J ends, which lost 6 bases and 4 bases, there was a span of 17 bases. CDR3 length: 14 amino acids. In germline, CDR1 is SQVTM, CDR2 ANQGSEA. In DNA form, the CDR3 reads TGCAGCGTACGGACACGACCGAACGCAGATACGCAGTATTTT. Translated, it gives CSVRTRPNADTQYF.

The V and J genes are TRBV9 and TRBJ2-5; 9 nucleotides agree with TRBD2. Trimming took 2 bases from V and 5 from J; bases not matched to a gene: 4. The CDR3 has 14 residues. Germline V gene data show CDR1 as SGDLS and CDR2 as YYNGEE. The CDR3 nucleotides are TGTGCCAGCAGCGTTAGCGGGGGTAGGGAGACCCAGTACTTC. It specifies CASSVSGGRETQYF.

Points on this clone: This sample includes further DNA sequences coding for the same CDR3. The chain joins TRBV11-2 to TRBJ1-1; D unclear. The V end was cut by 3 bases, the J end by 1 base, with 6 bases between. CDR1 and CDR2 (germline): SGHAT, FQNNGV. The CDR3 length is 13 residues. CDR3 nucleotide sequence: TGTGCCAGCAGCTTTCAGGAGAACACTGAAGCTTTCTTT. It translates to CASSFQENTEAFF. The whole variable domain, filled in from reference TRBV11-2 and TRBJ1-1, reads EAGVAQSPRYKIIEKRQSVAFWCNPISGHATLYWYQQILGQGPKLLIQFQNNGVVDDSQLPKDRFSAERLKGVDSTLKIQPAKLEDSAVYLCASSFQENTEAFFGQGTRLTVV.

The chain links TRBV19 to TRBJ1-5, with D perhaps matching TRBD1 (6 bases). Between the trimmed V and J ends, which lost 4 bases and 2 bases, there was a span of 15 bases. The CDR3 is 16 amino acids. Germline V CDR1 and CDR2: LNHDA, SQIVND (reference sequence). The CDR3 DNA is TGTGCCAGTAGTACAAACAGGGTTTTCGGCAATCAGCCCCAGCATTTT. Its protein is CASSTNRVFGNQPQHF.